Shown below are 26 T cell receptor beta chains from a single sample sequenced in a study of cytomegalovirus exposure and HLA in healthy donors. Vbeta (60) and Jbeta (13) primers were used in the PCR. Using immunoSEQ multiplex PCR, the repertoire was profiled, and TCRdb retains in-frame clones only, with some absent. The sample carries roughly 160,000 clones, over 60% recorded once. The sample taken for sequencing was PBMCs. Receptor source: a man between 50 and 59 years old in good health and CMV-seropositive.

The V and J genes are TRBV4-1 and TRBJ2-3, with TRBD1 matching over 7 bases. CDR1 MGHRA and CDR2 YSYEKL come from the germline V gene. The CDR3 is 18 residues long. V was clipped by 6 bases and J by 1 base; unmatched bases: 16. CDR3 region: CASRRKTKLTGGTDTQYF. The CDR3 DNA is TGCGCCAGCAGACGCAAGACCAAACTAACAGGGGGCACAGATACGCAGTATTTT.

J is TRBJ2-3 and V is TRBV12-5; 10 bases map to TRBD1. CDR3 length equals 14 residues. Germline assignment: CDR1 LGHNT and CDR2 FRNRAP. The trim removed 1 base at V and 6 bases at J, leaving 1 base unmatched. CDR3 protein: CASGLGQGADTQYF. The CDR3 nucleotides are TGTGCTAGTGGTTTGGGACAGGGGGCCGATACGCAGTATTTT.

This chain uses TRBV7-9 with TRBJ2-5; 14 bases line up with TRBD2. The germline CDR1 and CDR2 sequences are SEHNR and FQNEAQ (reference sequence). CDR3 length equals 16 residues. V gave up 5 bases and J gave up 2 bases; unmatched junction bases: 4. The CDR3 nucleotides read TGTGCCAGCAGCCCGGGACTAGCGGGGGAGCAAGAGACCCAGTACTTC. Its translation is CASSPGLAGEQETQYF. Looking up the rest from reference TRBV7-9 and TRBJ2-5 gives the full variable domain: DTGVSQNPRHKITKRGQNVTFRCDPISEHNRLYWYRQTLGQGPEFLTYFQNEAQLEKSRLLSDRFSAERPKGSFSTLEIQRTEQGDSAMYLCASSPGLAGEQETQYFGPGTRLLVL.

The chain recombines TRBV27 with TRBJ1-5; weak D call: TRBD1 (6 bases). V lost 6 bases, J lost 1 base, and 13 bases lay in between. CDR1 is MNHEY, CDR2 SMNVEV, per germline (reference sequence). The CDR3 length is 15 residues. This CDR3 reads CASRDQGLSNQPQHF. The CDR3 DNA reads TGTGCCAGCAGAGATCAGGGGCTCAGCAATCAGCCCCAGCATTTT.

The chain joins TRBV18 to TRBJ2-7; D may be TRBD1 (5 bases). Germline loops: CDR1 KGHSH, CDR2 LQKENI. Trimming left V 1 base short and J 0 bases short, with 13 bases between. This CDR3 has 16 amino acids. The CDR3 reads CASSPRDSLSSYEQYF. The CDR3 region has the DNA TGTGCCAGCTCACCACGTGACAGCTTGAGCTCCTACGAGCAGTACTTC. The full variable domain, rest sourced from reference TRBV18 and TRBJ2-7, is NAGVMQNPRHLVRRRGQEARLRCSPMKGHSHVYWYRQLPEEGLKFMVYLQKENIIDESGMPKERFSAEFPKEGPSILRIQQVVRGDSAAYFCASSPRDSLSSYEQYFGPGTRLTVT.

V usage is TRBV7-9 and J usage is TRBJ2-3; 12 bases align to TRBD2. Germline V gene lookup returns CDR1 SEHNR and CDR2 FQNEAQ (reference sequence). The V segment lost 7 bases and the J segment 5 bases; nucleotides outside the gene matches: 7. The CDR3 is made up of 15 amino acids. The CDR3, as DNA: TGTGCCAGCACCTCTAGCGGGGGGGCGATAGATACGCAGTATTTT. This encodes CASTSSGGAIDTQYF.

This sequence joins TRBV19 and TRBJ2-1; 12 bases match TRBD2. The CDR3 extends over 16 amino acids. J was trimmed by 4 bases and V by 2 bases; bases with no gene match: 3. Germline loops: CDR1 LNHDA, CDR2 SQIVND (reference sequence). CDR3 region: CASSILAGGPYNEQFF. Written as DNA, the CDR3 is TGTGCCAGTAGTATACTAGCGGGGGGGCCTTACAATGAGCAGTTCTTC. Combining the CDR3 with reference TRBV19 and TRBJ2-1 gives the whole variable domain DGGITQSPKYLFRKEGQNVTLSCEQNLNHDAMYWYRQDPGQGLRLIYYSQIVNDFQKGDIAEGYSVSREKKESFPLTVTSAQKNPTAFYLCASSILAGGPYNEQFFGPGTRLTVL.

This clone was counted a single time. The chain has TRBV4-2 and TRBJ2-1; 7 bases line up with TRBD1. The V and J ends lost 4 bases and 8 bases, in that order; junction bases with no gene match: 11. The length of the CDR3 is 15 residues. The V gene's germline CDR1 is LGHNA and CDR2 YNFKEQ. This CDR3 is CASSPTSGGSDEQFF. As DNA, the CDR3 is TGTGCCAGCAGCCCCACCTCAGGGGGTAGCGATGAGCAGTTCTTC.

The V gene is TRBV2, the J gene TRBJ1-2; D is undetermined. In germline, CDR1 is SNHLY, CDR2 FYNNEI. There are 11 residues in the CDR3. V lost 7 bases to trimming and J lost 8 bases, with 11 bases between them. CDR3 amino acids: CASNPTGGYTF. CDR3 sequence (DNA): TGTGCCAGCAACCCAACGGGAGGCTACACCTTC.

This clone was detected only a few times. This specimen includes other DNA sequences encoding the same CDR3. CDR3 residues: CASSPTRNTEAFF. CDR3 nucleotides: TGTGCCAGCTCACCAACCAGGAACACTGAAGCTTTCTTT. V is TRBV18 and J is TRBJ1-1; D remains ambiguous. Germline CDR1 reads KGHSH; CDR2 reads LQKENI. Deletions cut 2 bases from V and 1 base from J, with 5 bases between. CDR3 length: 13 amino acids.

The sample holds a few counts of this clone. The chain employs TRBV19 and TRBJ1-6; weak D call: TRBD1 (5 bases). The germline gives CDR1 LNHDA, CDR2 SQIVND (reference sequence). V lost 6 bases and J lost 9, with 18 bases in between. This CDR3 region has 15 residues. CDR3 nucleotides: TGTGCCAGTAGCCTGGAAGGGGCGTCTCGTTCACCCCTCCACTTT. Encoded protein: CASSLEGASRSPLHF.

The rearrangement links TRBV6-6 to TRBJ2-5; D not resolved. The CDR3 is 14 amino acids. The V gene's germline CDR1 is MNHNY and CDR2 SVGAGI (reference sequence). V lost 7 bases to trimming and J lost 7 bases, with 19 bases between them. CDR3 nucleotides: TGTGCCAGCACTTCCTCTATAGTGGGCCGGACCCAGTACTTC. As protein: CASTSSIVGRTQYF.

The V and J genes are TRBV25-1 and TRBJ1-2, with a weak D call TRBD1 (5 bases). Trimming stripped 1 base from V and 2 bases from J, with 8 bases between. The CDR3 consists of 14 residues. In germline, CDR1 is MGHDK, CDR2 SYGVNS. The CDR3 DNA sequence: TGTGCCAGCAGTGAATTCGACAGAAACTATGGCTACACCTTC. Translation: CASSEFDRNYGYTF.

The J gene is TRBJ1-5, the V gene TRBV28, with TRBD1 matching 10 bases. The CDR3 has 15 amino acids. The V and J ends lost 6 bases and 5 bases, in that order; junction bases with no gene match: 7. CDR1 is MDHEN and CDR2 is SYDVKM in the germline V gene. CDR3 sequence reads: CASRGGDRGYQPQHF. CDR3 bases: TGTGCCAGCAGGGGGGGGGACAGGGGTTATCAGCCCCAGCATTTT.

This clone was counted a single time. The chain employs TRBV7-8 and TRBJ1-6, with D maybe TRBD1 (6 bases). The CDR3 contains 16 residues. Germline CDR1 reads SGHVS; CDR2 reads FQNEAQ. V lost 5 bases to trimming and J lost 7 bases, with 18 bases between them. CDR3 sequence: CASSLAPQGVNSPLHF. In nucleotides, the CDR3 is TGTGCCAGCAGCCTCGCCCCACAGGGAGTGAATTCACCCCTCCACTTT.

This chain connects TRBV28 to TRBJ1-1; 8 bases fit TRBD1. CDR3 size: 16 residues. Germline CDR1 reads MDHEN; CDR2 reads SYDVKM. Germline trimming cut 5 bases from V and 4 bases from J; bases unmatched to any gene: 12. The CDR3 nucleotides are TGTGCCAGCAGTCCAGGACAGGGAGAAGGTTTCACTGAAGCTTTCTTT. Protein product: CASSPGQGEGFTEAFF.

This sequence joins TRBV28 and TRBJ2-7, with a tentative D call TRBD1 (6 bases). Trimming stripped 5 bases from V and 4 bases from J, with 15 bases between. The CDR3 has 14 residues. Germline V gives CDR1 MDHEN, CDR2 SYDVKM. DNA for the CDR3: TGTGCCAGCAGTGGCACAGGGCGATGGTACGAGCAGTACTTC. This sequence encodes CASSGTGRWYEQYF.

The chain uses TRBV9 and TRBJ1-4; the match to TRBD1 covers 9 bases. Trimming at V came to 3 bases and at J to 5 bases, leaving 8 bases not matched to a gene. The germline V gene encodes CDR1 SGDLS and CDR2 YYNGEE. The CDR3 has 16 residues. CDR3 DNA: TGTGCCAGCAGCGCTACGGGACAGGGTCGAAATGAAAAACTGTTTTTT. This sequence encodes CASSATGQGRNEKLFF.

This rearrangement joins TRBV9 to TRBJ1-2, with 10 bases aligning to TRBD1. Germline lookup yields CDR1 SGDLS and CDR2 YYNGEE. The CDR3 extends over 17 amino acids. V gave up 2 bases and J gave up 4 bases; unmatched junction bases: 11. The CDR3 DNA is TGTGCCAGCAGCGTTCGGGACAGGGGAATAGTTGGCTATGGCTACACCTTC. Its translation is CASSVRDRGIVGYGYTF.

V and J are TRBV5-1 and TRBJ2-5, with 7 bases lining up with TRBD1. J was trimmed by 5 bases and V by 3 bases; bases with no gene match: 10. CDR1 and CDR2 from the germline V gene are SGHRS and YFSETQ. The CDR3 is made up of 15 amino acids. CDR3 loop: CASSSTTGAGETQYF. CDR3 DNA sequence: TGCGCCAGCAGCTCGACTACAGGGGCCGGGGAGACCCAGTACTTC.

The chain carries TRBV11-3 and TRBJ1-1; D gene ambiguous. The V end lost 5 bases, the J end lost 3 bases, and 16 bases lay between the germline ends. Germline V gives CDR1 SGHNT, CDR2 YENEEA. The CDR3 loop spans 15 amino acids. The CDR3 DNA follows: TGTGCCAGCAGCCTACGCCCGGGTATGGACACTGAAGCTTTCTTT. Translation: CASSLRPGMDTEAFF.

In DNA, the CDR3 is TGTGCCAGCAATAGAGGGCAGGGGGGAGGCTATGGCTACACCTTC. Encoded protein: CASNRGQGGGYGYTF. The J gene is TRBJ1-2, the V gene TRBV6-5; TRBD1 matches 7 bases. Unmatched junction bases numbered 12, after V lost 7 bases and J lost 4 bases. Germline V CDR1 and CDR2: MNHEY, SVGAGI. CDR3 length equals 15 residues.

The chain is built from TRBV6-5 and TRBJ2-3, with 9 bases matching TRBD2. With 4 bases clipped from V and 5 bases from J, the junction kept 4 bases outside the gene matches. The CDR3 is made up of 14 amino acids. CDR1 and CDR2 (germline): MNHEY, SVGAGI. This CDR3 reads CASSWRRGGDTQYF. Written as DNA, the CDR3 is TGTGCCAGCAGTTGGCGGCGGGGGGGAGATACGCAGTATTTT.

The chain couples TRBV9 to TRBJ1-3; possible D gene TRBD1, 5 bases. Germline V gives CDR1 SGDLS, CDR2 YYNGEE. With 1 base removed from V and 8 bases from J, the gap between germline ends came to 16 bases. The CDR3 loop spans 15 amino acids. The CDR3 region has the DNA TGTGCCAGCAGCGTATCCAACCGGTTAGGGGACACCATATATTTT. This translates into CASSVSNRLGDTIYF.

V gene TRBV28 combines with J gene TRBJ1-1; D is uncertain. With 6 bases removed from V and 0 bases from J, the gap between germline ends came to 17 bases. From germline, CDR1 is MDHEN and CDR2 SYDVKM. This CDR3 is 16 amino acids long. The CDR3 DNA is TGTGCCAGCAGCCCCTATGGCAGGTTTATGAACACTGAAGCTTTCTTT. Its protein product is CASSPYGRFMNTEAFF.

The genes are TRBV5-1 and TRBJ2-5; 9 nucleotides line up with TRBD1. Losses at the gene ends were 4 bases for V and 7 bases for J; bases not matched to a gene: 11. This CDR3 spans 15 amino acids. Germline V lookup: CDR1 SGHRS, CDR2 YFSETQ. The CDR3 DNA reads TGCGCCAGCAGCCCGGCCGGACAGGGGCCGGGGACCCAGTACTTC. It is translated as CASSPAGQGPGTQYF.